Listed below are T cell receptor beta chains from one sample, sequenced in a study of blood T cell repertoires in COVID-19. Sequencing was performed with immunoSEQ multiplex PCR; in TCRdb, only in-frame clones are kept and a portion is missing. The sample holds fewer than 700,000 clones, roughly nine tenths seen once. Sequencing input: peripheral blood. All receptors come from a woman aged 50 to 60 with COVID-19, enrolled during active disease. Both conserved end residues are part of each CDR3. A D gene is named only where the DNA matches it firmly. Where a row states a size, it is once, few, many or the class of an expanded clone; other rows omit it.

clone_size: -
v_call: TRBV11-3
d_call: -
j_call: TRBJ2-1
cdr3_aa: CASSLDGESWDEQFF
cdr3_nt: TGTGCCAGCAGCTTAGACGGGGAATCTTGGGATGAGCAGTTCTTC

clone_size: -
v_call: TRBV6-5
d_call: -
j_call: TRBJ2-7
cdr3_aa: CASRPSTASYEQYF
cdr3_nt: TGTGCCAGCAGACCCTCGACAGCTTCCTACGAGCAGTACTTC

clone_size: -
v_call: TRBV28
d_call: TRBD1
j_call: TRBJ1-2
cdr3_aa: CASRYQGANYGYTF
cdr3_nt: TGTGCCAGCAGGTACCAGGGGGCTAACTATGGCTACACCTTC

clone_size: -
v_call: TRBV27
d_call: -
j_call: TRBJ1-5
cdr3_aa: CASSFAGPNQPQHF
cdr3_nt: TGTGCCAGCAGTTTTGCAGGGCCCAACCAGCCCCAGCATTTT

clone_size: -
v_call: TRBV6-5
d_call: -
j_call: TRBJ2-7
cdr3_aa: CASRSGAYEQYF
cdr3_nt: TGTGCCAGTCGAAGTGGGGCTTACGAGCAGTACTTC

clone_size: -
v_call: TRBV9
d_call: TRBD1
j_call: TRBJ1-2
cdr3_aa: CASSPGQGANGYTF
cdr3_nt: TGTGCCAGCAGCCCGGGACAGGGGGCCAATGGCTACACCTTC

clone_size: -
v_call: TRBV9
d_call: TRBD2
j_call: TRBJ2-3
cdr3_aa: CASSVGASGSTDTQYF
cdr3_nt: TGTGCCAGCAGCGTAGGTGCTAGCGGGAGCACAGATACGCAGTATTTT

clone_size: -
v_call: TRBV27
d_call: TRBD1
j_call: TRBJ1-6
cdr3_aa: CASSLGTDNSPLHF
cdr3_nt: TGTGCCAGCAGTTTAGGGACAGATAATTCACCCCTCCACTTT

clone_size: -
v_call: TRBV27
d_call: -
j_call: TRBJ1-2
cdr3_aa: CASSLDPFGDYGYTF
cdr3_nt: TGTGCCAGCAGTTTAGATCCCTTCGGGGACTATGGCTACACCTTC

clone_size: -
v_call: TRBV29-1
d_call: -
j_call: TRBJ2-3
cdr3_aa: CSVAGNRDTQYF
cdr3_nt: TGCAGCGTCGCCGGGAATAGGGATACGCAGTATTTT

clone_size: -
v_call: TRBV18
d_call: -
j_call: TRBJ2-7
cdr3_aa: CASSPNPLPGPIGDEQYF
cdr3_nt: TGTGCCAGCTCACCAAACCCCCTCCCCGGACCGATAGGGGACGAGCAGTACTTC

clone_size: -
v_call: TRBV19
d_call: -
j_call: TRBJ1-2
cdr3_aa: CASSIASGDGYTF
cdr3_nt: TGTGCCAGTAGTATAGCCTCAGGGGATGGCTACACCTTC

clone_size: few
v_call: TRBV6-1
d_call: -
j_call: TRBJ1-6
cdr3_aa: CASSELMSTGPLHF
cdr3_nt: TGTGCCAGCAGTGAATTGATGTCGACCGGGCCCCTCCACTTT

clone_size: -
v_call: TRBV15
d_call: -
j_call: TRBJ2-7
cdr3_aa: CATSRAPREIDEQYF
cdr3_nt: TGTGCCACCAGCAGAGCTCCCAGGGAAATCGACGAGCAGTACTTC

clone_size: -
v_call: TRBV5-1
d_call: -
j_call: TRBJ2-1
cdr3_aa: CASSSLRDSASEQFF
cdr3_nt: TGCGCCAGCAGCTCGCTCCGGGACTCCGCTTCCGAGCAGTTCTTC

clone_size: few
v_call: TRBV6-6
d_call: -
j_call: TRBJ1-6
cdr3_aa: CASSYSNDGESPLHF
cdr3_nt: TGTGCCAGCAGTTACTCGAACGACGGGGAATCACCCCTCCACTTT

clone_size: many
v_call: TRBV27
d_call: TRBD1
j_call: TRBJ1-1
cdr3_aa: CASSRTGEANTEAFF
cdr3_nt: TGTGCCAGCAGTAGGACAGGGGAGGCAAACACTGAAGCTTTCTTT

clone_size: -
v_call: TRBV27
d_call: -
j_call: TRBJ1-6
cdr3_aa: CASSRGGGTNSPLHF
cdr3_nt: TGTGCCAGCAGCCGAGGGGGGGGGACCAATTCACCCCTCCACTTT

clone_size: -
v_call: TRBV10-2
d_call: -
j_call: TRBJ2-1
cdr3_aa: CATQRGSSYNEQFF
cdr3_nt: TGCGCCACGCAACGGGGTAGCTCCTACAATGAGCAGTTCTTC

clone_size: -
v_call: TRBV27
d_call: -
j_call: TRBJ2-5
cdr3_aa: CASSLAGLQETQYF
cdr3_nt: TGTGCCAGCAGTTTAGCAGGGCTCCAAGAGACCCAGTACTTC

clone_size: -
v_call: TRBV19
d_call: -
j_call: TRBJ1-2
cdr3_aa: CASTPGASRVYGYTF
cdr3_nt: TGTGCCAGTACCCCTGGGGCCAGTCGGGTCTATGGCTACACCTTC

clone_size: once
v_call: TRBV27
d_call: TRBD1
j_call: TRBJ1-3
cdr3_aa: CASSLKWGQPGNTIYF
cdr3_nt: TGTGCCAGCAGTTTAAAATGGGGACAGCCTGGAAACACCATATATTTT

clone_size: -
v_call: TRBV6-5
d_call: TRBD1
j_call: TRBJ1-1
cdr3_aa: CASSYSGTEGPLFF
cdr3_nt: TGTGCCAGCAGTTACTCCGGGACAGAAGGGCCCCTTTTCTTT

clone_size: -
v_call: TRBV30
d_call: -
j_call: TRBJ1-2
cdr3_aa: CAWSVRPGTGNYGYTF
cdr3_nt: TGTGCCTGGAGTGTACGACCTGGAACAGGGAACTATGGCTACACCTTC

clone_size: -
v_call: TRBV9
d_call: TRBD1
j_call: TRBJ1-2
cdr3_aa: CASSEGTQGTYGYTF
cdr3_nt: TGTGCCAGCAGCGAGGGGACACAGGGGACCTATGGCTACACCTTC

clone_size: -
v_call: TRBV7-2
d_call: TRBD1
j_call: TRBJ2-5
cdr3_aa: CASSLNRGETQYF
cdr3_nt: TGTGCCAGCAGCTTGAACAGGGGGGAGACCCAGTACTTC

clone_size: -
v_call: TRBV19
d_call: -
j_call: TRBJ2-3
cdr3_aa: CASSISRPTDTQYF
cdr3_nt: TGTGCCAGTAGTATATCTAGGCCCACAGATACGCAGTATTTT

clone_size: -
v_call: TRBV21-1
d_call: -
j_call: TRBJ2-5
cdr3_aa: CASSRGVEETQYF
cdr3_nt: TGTGCCAGCAGCAGGGGGGTGGAGGAGACCCAGTACTTC

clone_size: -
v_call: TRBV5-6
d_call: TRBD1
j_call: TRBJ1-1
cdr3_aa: CASSQGTGITEAFF
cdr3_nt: TGTGCCAGCAGCCAAGGGACAGGGATCACTGAAGCTTTCTTT

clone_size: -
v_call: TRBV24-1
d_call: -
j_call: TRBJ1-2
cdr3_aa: CATSRGNGYTF
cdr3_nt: TGTGCCACCAGTAGGGGGAATGGCTACACCTTC

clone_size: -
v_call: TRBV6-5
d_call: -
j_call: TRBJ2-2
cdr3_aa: CASSPSAGELFF
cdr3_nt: TGTGCCAGCAGCCCCAGTGCCGGGGAGCTGTTTTTT

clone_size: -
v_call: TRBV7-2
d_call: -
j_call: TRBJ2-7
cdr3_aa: CASSLVASYEQYF
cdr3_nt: TGTGCCAGCAGCTTAGTTGCGTCCTACGAGCAGTACTTC

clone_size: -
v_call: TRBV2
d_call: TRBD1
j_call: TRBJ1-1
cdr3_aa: CASSDRGPGTEAFF
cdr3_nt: TGTGCCAGCAGTGACAGGGGGCCAGGCACTGAAGCTTTCTTT

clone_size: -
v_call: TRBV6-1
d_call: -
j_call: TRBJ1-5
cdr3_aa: CASSEWTVEPQHF
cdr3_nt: TGTGCCAGCAGTGAATGGACAGTGGAGCCCCAGCATTTT

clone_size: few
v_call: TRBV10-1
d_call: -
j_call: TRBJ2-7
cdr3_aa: CASSESSVYEQYF
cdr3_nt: TGCGCCAGCAGTGAGTCTTCGGTTTACGAGCAGTACTTC

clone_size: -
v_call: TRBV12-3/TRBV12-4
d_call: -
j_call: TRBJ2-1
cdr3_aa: CASRGSSYNEQFF
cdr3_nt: TGTGCCAGCCGGGGGAGCTCCTACAATGAGCAGTTCTTC

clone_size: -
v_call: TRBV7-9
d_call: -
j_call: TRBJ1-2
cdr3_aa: CASSPGGVAYGYTF
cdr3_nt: TGTGCCAGCAGCCCCGGCGGAGTGGCTTATGGCTACACCTTC

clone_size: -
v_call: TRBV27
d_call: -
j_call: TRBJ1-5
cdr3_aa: CASSSRTPEGPQHF
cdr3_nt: TGTGCCAGCAGTTCCCGAACGCCCGAGGGACCCCAGCATTTT

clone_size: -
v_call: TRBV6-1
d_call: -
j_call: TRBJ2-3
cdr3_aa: CASSELRTDTQYF
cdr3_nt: TGTGCCAGCAGTGAACTCCGGACAGATACGCAGTATTTT

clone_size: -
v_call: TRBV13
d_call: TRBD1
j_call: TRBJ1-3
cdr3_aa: CASSRHTGGPGNTIYF
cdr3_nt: TGTGCCAGCAGCCGTCATACAGGGGGCCCTGGAAACACCATATATTTT

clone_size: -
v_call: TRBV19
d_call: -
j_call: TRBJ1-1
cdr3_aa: CASRVAVQNTEAFF
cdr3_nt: TGTGCCAGTAGAGTGGCGGTCCAGAACACTGAAGCTTTCTTT

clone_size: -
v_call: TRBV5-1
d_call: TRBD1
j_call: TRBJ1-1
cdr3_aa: CASSLTGGAEAFF
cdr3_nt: TGCGCCAGCAGCTTGACAGGGGGGGCCGAAGCTTTCTTT

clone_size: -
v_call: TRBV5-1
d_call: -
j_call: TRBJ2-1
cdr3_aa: CASSGGGGRIYEQFF
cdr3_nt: TGCGCCAGCAGCGGGGGAGGGGGGCGAATTTATGAGCAGTTCTTC

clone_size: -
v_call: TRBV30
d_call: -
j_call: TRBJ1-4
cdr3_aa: CAWSGGGEKLFF
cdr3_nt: TGTGCCTGGAGTGGGGGAGGTGAAAAACTGTTTTTT

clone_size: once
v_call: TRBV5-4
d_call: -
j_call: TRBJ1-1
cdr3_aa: CASSPKDTQEAFF
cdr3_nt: TGTGCCAGCAGTCCTAAGGACACCCAAGAAGCTTTCTTT

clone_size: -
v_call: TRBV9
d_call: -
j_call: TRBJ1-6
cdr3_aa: CASSVGGVNNSPLHF
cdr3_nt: TGTGCCAGCAGCGTAGGGGGGGTTAATAATTCACCCCTCCACTTT